This note documents a single T cell receptor beta chain sequence. The antigen remains undetermined. This record comes from a study of shared clonotypes between healthy human individuals. Naive CD8 cells, CD45RO-negative and positively selected for CCR7, excluded terminally differentiated effector memory CD45RA+ cells. Study results and caveats: Several donors held roughly 5% of naive CD4 clonotypes in common. An expected dependence of interdonor clonotype sharing on sequencing depth was noted. Sorted-subset sequencing, rarefaction showed, was incomplete despite large depth. In having few donors, the study represented limited genetic and exposure-history diversity.

The CDR3 runs to 15 residues. The V gene's germline CDR1 is MGHRA and CDR2 YSYEKL. V lost 3 bases, J lost 8 bases, and 9 bases stayed unmatched. Assay: immunoSEQ multiplex PCR; the TCRdb copy retains only in-frame clones and omits some. The sample has about 2 million clones, about 95% seen once. The sequence was obtained from a man aged 18 to 30 in good health. Sequenced material: naive CD8+ T cells sorted from blood. The V gene is TRBV4-1, the J gene TRBJ1-2; 10 nucleotides agree with TRBD1. CDR3 bases: TGCGCCAGCAGCCATCCCCCGACAGGGGGCGCGGGCTACACCTTC. It encodes CASSHPPTGGAGYTF.